This entry lists 23 T cell receptor beta chains sequenced from one sample in a study of regulatory T cells in long-lasting Graves disease. Time point reported: newly diagnosed GD, antithyroid drugs for less than 3 months. From PBMCs, RNA was extracted and then used to make the TCR library. According to the study, TCR beta libraries were built with iRepertoire HTBI primers and CDR3-region Arm-PCR. One entry per CDR3 protein, called by TCRdb with MiXCR from the multiplex PCR reads. The sample includes about 370,000 distinct CDR3 sequences, around a sixth seen only once; the top ten take about 24%. The input for sequencing was peripheral blood mononuclear cells (PBMCs), taken at new diagnosis, from a patient treated with antithyroid drugs. These receptors were taken from a female donor with Graves disease.

The chain joins TRBV28 to TRBJ2-3, with 8 nucleotides matching TRBD2. CDR3 size: 17 residues. Germline V gene lookup returns CDR1 MDHEN and CDR2 SYDVKM. J was trimmed by 0 bases and V by 5 bases; bases with no gene match: 10. The CDR3 reads CASSRRTSGTSTDTQYF. CDR3 DNA sequence: TGTGCCAGCAGTCGCCGAACTAGCGGAACTAGCACAGATACGCAGTATTTT.

In this sample, this clonotype turned up many times. This rearrangement joins TRBV6-1 to TRBJ1-2; 7 nucleotides match TRBD1. Germline V gives CDR1 MNHNS, CDR2 SASEGT. The CDR3 covers 17 residues. V lost 5 bases, J lost 10 bases, and 22 bases stayed unmatched. This chain's CDR3 is CASSTWPRKGARKDYTF. As DNA, the CDR3 is TGTGCCAGCAGTACTTGGCCTCGTAAGGGGGCGAGAAAAGACTACACCTTC.

This clonotype was observed many times. The CDR3 here is CASSSPGLAGSYEQYF. CDR3 nucleotides: TGCGCCAGCAGCTCACCGGGACTAGCGGGCTCCTACGAGCAGTACTTC. The V and J genes are TRBV4-1 and TRBJ2-7, with TRBD2 matching 12 bases. Germline V gene sequence: CDR1 MGHRA, CDR2 YSYEKL. V shed 5 bases, J shed 0 bases, and the junction held 5 bases outside the gene matches. The CDR3 totals 16 residues.

This chain uses TRBV11-1 with TRBJ1-2, with D possibly matching TRBD1 (6 bases). This CDR3 is built from 15 residues. Trimming shortened V by 5 bases and J by 0 bases, and 13 bases separated the two germline ends. The V gene's germline CDR1 is SGHAT and CDR2 FQDESV (reference sequence). In nucleotides, the CDR3 is TGTGCCAGCAGCCCACAGGGAGGGGCTAACTATGGCTACACCTTC. Protein: CASSPQGGANYGYTF. Full variable domain (missing parts from reference TRBV11-1 and TRBJ1-2): EAEVAQSPRYKITEKSQAVAFWCDPISGHATLYWYRQILGQGPELLVQFQDESVVDDSQLPKDRFSAERLKGVDSTLKIQPAELGDSAMYLCASSPQGGANYGYTFGSGTRLTVV.

This clonotype has ten or more counts. The chain carries TRBV5-1 and TRBJ2-1; 12 bases map to TRBD2. Trimming cost V 0 bases and J 3 bases; bases outside gene matches: 10. Per the germline V gene, CDR1 is SGHRS and CDR2 is YFSETQ. The CDR3 has 19 residues. The CDR3 sequence: CASSLGVPRTSGIYNEQFF. The CDR3 DNA sequence: TGCGCCAGCAGCTTGGGAGTTCCTCGGACTAGCGGGATCTACAATGAGCAGTTCTTC.

This clonotype was observed a few times. The chain employs TRBV29-1 and TRBJ2-7; 12 nucleotides align to TRBD2. This CDR3 is 15 amino acids long. The junction had 11 bases not matched to a gene; V was cut back by 6 bases and J by 5 bases. The germline V gene has CDR1 SQVTM and CDR2 ANQGSEA. The CDR3 nucleotides read TGCAGCGTCAACGGGCTAGCGGGAGGGCCCAACGAGCAGTACTTC. It specifies CSVNGLAGGPNEQYF.

This clonotype was counted many times. The chain carries TRBV20-1 and TRBJ2-4, with TRBD1 matching over 7 bases. Germline values: CDR1 DFQATT, CDR2 SNEGSKA (reference sequence). With 3 bases clipped from V and 2 bases from J, the junction kept 16 bases outside the gene matches. The CDR3 extends over 18 amino acids. CDR3 in amino acids: CSASPTAQGIVSKNIQYF. The CDR3 DNA follows: TGCAGTGCTAGTCCCACCGCACAGGGGATCGTGTCCAAAAACATTCAGTACTTC.

This clonotype was seen ten or more times. The V gene is TRBV4-2, the J gene TRBJ1-3; unclear D gene. CDR1 is LGHNA and CDR2 is YNFKEQ in the germline V gene. The CDR3 spans 18 residues. The V end was cut by 0 bases, the J end by 0 bases, with 15 bases between. CDR3 sequence (DNA): TGTGCCAGCAGCCAAGACTTCCCAGGACTCAACTCTGGAAACACCATATATTTT. It codes for CASSQDFPGLNSGNTIYF.

This clonotype was picked up many times. This CDR3 reads CASSFRFGGKLFF. The CDR3 DNA follows: TGTGCCAGCAGCTTCAGGTTCGGGGGAAAACTGTTTTTT. The V gene is TRBV11-3, the J gene TRBJ1-4; weak D call: TRBD1 (5 bases). Trimming shortened V by 3 bases and J by 10 bases, and 12 bases separated the two germline ends. The germline gives CDR1 SGHNT, CDR2 YENEEA. The CDR3 covers 13 residues. The whole variable domain, remainder taken from reference TRBV11-3 and TRBJ1-4, is EAGVVQSPRYKIIEKKQPVAFWCNPISGHNTLYWYLQNLGQGPELLIRYENEEAVDDSQLPKDRFSAERLKGVDSTLKIQPAELGDSAVYLCASSFRFGGKLFFGSGTQLSVL.

The V call is TRBV20-1, the J call TRBJ2-5; 8 bases map to TRBD1. CDR1 DFQATT and CDR2 SNEGSKA come from the germline V gene (reference sequence). V lost 3 bases, J lost 5 bases, and 5 bases stayed unmatched. The CDR3 loop spans 13 amino acids. The CDR3: CSASVDRVETQYF. The CDR3 nucleotides are TGCAGTGCTAGCGTGGACAGGGTGGAGACCCAGTACTTC.

This chain uses TRBV10-3 with TRBJ2-3; D is possibly TRBD1 or TRBD2 (5 bases each). The CDR3 extends over 13 amino acids. Per the germline V gene, CDR1 is ENHRY and CDR2 is SYGVKD. V was pared by 10 bases and J by 0 bases, with 11 bases between. CDR3 bases: TGTGCCACCGGGGCGTCTAGCACAGATACGCAGTATTTT. Amino acids: CATGASSTDTQYF.

Only one count was recorded for this clonotype. V gene TRBV20-1 combines with J gene TRBJ1-2; no definite D call. V lost 0 bases, J lost 4 bases, and 12 bases lay in between. Germline V gives CDR1 DFQATT, CDR2 SNEGSKA (reference sequence). This CDR3 is 14 amino acids long. This CDR3 is CSARDPGNSYGYTF. CDR3 bases: TGCAGTGCTAGAGATCCCGGGAATAGCTATGGCTACACCTTC.

At least ten counts were recorded for this clonotype. V usage is TRBV2 and J usage is TRBJ1-4; no clear D gene. The ends were cut back, 8 bases at V and 7 bases at J, with 11 bases in the middle. Germline loops: CDR1 SNHLY, CDR2 FYNNEI. The CDR3 has 12 amino acids. CDR3 DNA sequence: TGTGCCAGCCCGCTCCGGGGTGAAAAACTGTTTTTT. It specifies CASPLRGEKLFF.

V is TRBV5-5 and J is TRBJ2-1; D tentatively reads TRBD1 or TRBD2 (5 bases each). With 4 bases removed from V and 6 bases from J, the gap between germline ends came to 14 bases. The CDR3 consists of 14 residues. Germline lookup yields CDR1 SGHKS and CDR2 YYEKEE (reference sequence). CDR3 DNA sequence: TGTGCCAGCAGCCTACCGATGGGGACCAATGAGCAGTTCTTC. Its translation is CASSLPMGTNEQFF.

This clonotype was seen many times. The rearrangement joins TRBV2 to TRBJ2-1; TRBD2 agrees at 15 bases. This CDR3 has 17 amino acids. J gave up 2 bases and V 4 bases, and 3 bases lay outside the gene matches. Germline CDR1 and CDR2: SNHLY and FYNNEI. The CDR3 DNA is TGTGCCAGCAGTGTGAGGACTAGCGGGGGGGCCTACAATGAGCAGTTCTTC. This encodes CASSVRTSGGAYNEQFF.

This clonotype was seen more than once but under ten times. CDR3 sequence: CASSEIPDSSEAFF. The DNA for the CDR3 is TGTGCCAGCAGTGAAATCCCGGACAGTAGTGAAGCTTTCTTT. This chain joins TRBV25-1 and TRBJ1-1; D is possibly TRBD1 (6 bases). The CDR3 covers 14 residues. Germline assignment: CDR1 MGHDK and CDR2 SYGVNS. V shed 2 bases and J shed 7 bases, with 14 bases lying between them.

This clonotype was counted many times. This chain joins TRBV12-3 or TRBV12-4 and TRBJ2-5; D uncertain. Trimming shortened V by 3 bases and J by 6 bases, and 5 bases separated the two germline ends. The length of the CDR3 is 11 residues. CDR3 DNA sequence: TGTGCCAGCAGTTTGGGAAAGACCCAGTACTTC. This encodes CASSLGKTQYF.

This clonotype has a count of ten or more. This chain uses TRBV12-3 or TRBV12-4 with TRBJ2-5; D could derive from TRBD1 or TRBD2 (5 bases each). CDR3 length equals 11 residues. V lost 5 bases and J 4 bases, leaving 5 bases between the germline ends. In DNA form, the CDR3 reads TGTGCCAGCAGTGGGGGAGAGACCCAGTACTTC. Translation gives CASSGGETQYF.

This clonotype was found many times. CDR3 in amino acids: CASSNGQKETQYF. CDR3 sequence (DNA): TGTGCCAGCAGCAATGGACAGAAAGAGACCCAGTACTTC. The chain carries TRBV7-2 and TRBJ2-5, with D perhaps TRBD1 (6 bases). Germline assignment: CDR1 SGHTA and CDR2 FQGNSA. CDR3 length equals 13 residues. The V gene lost 5 bases and the J gene lost 3 bases, with 10 bases spanning the gap.

This clonotype was seen at least ten times. The chain joins TRBV20-1 to TRBJ2-1; 9 bases map to TRBD2. Germline lookup yields CDR1 DFQATT and CDR2 SNEGSKA (reference sequence). With V trimmed by 5 bases and J by 0 bases, 2 bases remained unmatched. The CDR3 runs 14 residues. The CDR3 reads CSALSGSSYNEQFF. The CDR3 region has the DNA TGCAGTGCTCTTAGCGGGAGCTCCTACAATGAGCAGTTCTTC.

This clonotype occurred many times. This sequence joins TRBV27 and TRBJ2-7; 8 bases are shared with TRBD1. Per germline, CDR1 MNHEY and CDR2 SMNVEV (reference sequence). The CDR3 is made up of 16 amino acids. V dropped 4 bases and J dropped 3; count of bases not matched to a gene: 11. The DNA of the CDR3 is TGTGCCAGCAGTTCCACCGTAGGACAGGGCTACTACGAGCAGTACTTC. The encoded protein is CASSSTVGQGYYEQYF.

This clonotype was detected ten times or more. The chain uses TRBV28 and TRBJ2-2; 10 bases are shared with TRBD1. V shed 6 bases and J 1 base; nucleotides not matched to a gene: 20. Germline V gene sequence: CDR1 MDHEN, CDR2 SYDVKM. This CDR3 has 21 residues. The DNA for the CDR3 is TGTGCCAGCAGCAATGACAGGGGGCGGCCGGCGTTAGTATTGAACACCGGGGAGCTGTTTTTT. It specifies CASSNDRGRPALVLNTGELFF.

The chain employs TRBV6-1 and TRBJ2-2; TRBD1 matches 9 bases. The CDR3 has 15 residues. CDR1 MNHNS and CDR2 SASEGT come from the germline V gene. J gave up 4 bases and V 5 bases, and 5 bases lay outside the gene matches. For the CDR3, the DNA is TGTGCCAGCAGTCCAAGGACAGGGGTCACCGGGGAGCTGTTTTTT. Its protein product is CASSPRTGVTGELFF.